Listed below are T cell receptor beta chains from one sample, sequenced in a study of post-analysis software for immune sequencing data. TCRdb re-analysed the PCR reads in MiXCR, keeping a single row per CDR3 protein. Counted here are 750,000 to 950,000 distinct CDR3 sequences, around 50% occurring once; the ten biggest clones make up approximately 4.2%. Sequencing input: blood. The origin of the receptors is a girl aged 5-17 years with multiple sclerosis. Both conserved end residues are part of each CDR3. A D gene is named only where the DNA matches it firmly. Only some rows state a clone size, as once, few, many or a class for expanded clones.

D gene: -
J gene: TRBJ1-3
clone size: -
V gene: TRBV7-8
CDR3 protein: CASSRGPSGNTIYF
CDR3 DNA: TGTGCCAGCAGCCGGGGGCCGTCTGGAAACACCATATATTTT

D gene: -
J gene: TRBJ2-7
clone size: -
V gene: TRBV6-2/TRBV6-3
CDR3 protein: CASSYKAPNYEQYF
CDR3 DNA: TGTGCCAGCAGTTATAAGGCTCCAAACTACGAGCAGTACTTC

D gene: TRBD2
J gene: TRBJ2-5
clone size: few
V gene: TRBV7-9
CDR3 protein: CASSSRLAGGKTQYF
CDR3 DNA: TGTGCCAGCAGCTCCCGACTAGCGGGGGGGAAGACCCAGTACTTC

D gene: -
J gene: TRBJ2-7
clone size: -
V gene: TRBV7-9
CDR3 protein: CASRQVGRYEQYF
CDR3 DNA: TGTGCCAGCAGGCAGGTCGGCAGATACGAGCAGTACTTC

D gene: TRBD1
J gene: TRBJ2-4
clone size: -
V gene: TRBV13
CDR3 protein: CASSQGQELRYF
CDR3 DNA: TGTGCCAGCAGCCAAGGACAGGAATTGAGGTACTTC

D gene: -
J gene: TRBJ1-6
clone size: -
V gene: TRBV27
CDR3 protein: CASSSYQGALHF
CDR3 DNA: TGTGCCAGCAGTTCATACCAAGGGGCCCTCCACTTT

D gene: -
J gene: TRBJ1-1
clone size: -
V gene: TRBV20-1
CDR3 protein: CSQAVNTEAFF
CDR3 DNA: TGCAGTCAAGCGGTGAACACTGAAGCTTTCTTT

D gene: TRBD1
J gene: TRBJ1-5
clone size: -
V gene: TRBV20-1
CDR3 protein: CSALDRDNQPQHF
CDR3 DNA: TGCAGTGCTTTGGACAGGGACAATCAGCCCCAGCATTTT

D gene: -
J gene: TRBJ2-3
clone size: -
V gene: TRBV12-3/TRBV12-4
CDR3 protein: CASSLLSPSTDTQYF
CDR3 DNA: TGTGCCAGCAGTTTATTATCTCCTAGCACAGATACGCAGTATTTT

D gene: -
J gene: TRBJ1-5
clone size: -
V gene: TRBV5-1
CDR3 protein: CASSLEGQISNQPQHF
CDR3 DNA: TGCGCCAGCAGCTTGGAAGGCCAGATTAGCAATCAGCCCCAGCATTTT

D gene: -
J gene: TRBJ1-2
clone size: -
V gene: TRBV5-1
CDR3 protein: CASSPDSHGYTF
CDR3 DNA: TGCGCCAGCAGCCCGGACAGTCATGGCTACACCTTC

D gene: -
J gene: TRBJ2-4
clone size: -
V gene: TRBV12-3/TRBV12-4
CDR3 protein: CASGRGGGNIQYF
CDR3 DNA: TGTGCCAGCGGAAGGGGGGGAGGCAACATTCAGTACTTC

D gene: TRBD1
J gene: TRBJ2-6
clone size: -
V gene: TRBV10-3
CDR3 protein: CAISESVGQGIISGANVLTF
CDR3 DNA: TGTGCCATCAGTGAGTCTGTGGGACAGGGCATAATCTCTGGGGCCAACGTCCTGACTTTC

D gene: TRBD1
J gene: TRBJ2-7
clone size: -
V gene: TRBV5-1
CDR3 protein: CASSSHRGLSYEQYF
CDR3 DNA: TGCGCCAGCAGCTCCCACAGGGGTCTCTCCTACGAGCAGTACTTC

D gene: TRBD1
J gene: TRBJ1-1
clone size: once
V gene: TRBV20-1
CDR3 protein: CSATAGDRNTEAFF
CDR3 DNA: TGCAGTGCTACCGCAGGGGACAGAAACACTGAAGCTTTCTTT

D gene: -
J gene: TRBJ2-7
clone size: -
V gene: TRBV20-1
CDR3 protein: CSAYRSKDSYEQYF
CDR3 DNA: TGCAGTGCTTATCGATCCAAAGACTCCTACGAGCAGTACTTC

D gene: TRBD1
J gene: TRBJ2-5
clone size: -
V gene: TRBV20-1
CDR3 protein: CSAPQTGGRKTQYF
CDR3 DNA: TGCAGTGCTCCTCAAACAGGGGGCAGGAAGACCCAGTACTTC

D gene: -
J gene: TRBJ2-3
clone size: -
V gene: TRBV9
CDR3 protein: CASSVGGFGGNTDTQYF
CDR3 DNA: TGTGCCAGCAGCGTAGGGGGCTTCGGCGGCAACACAGATACGCAGTATTTT

D gene: TRBD2
J gene: TRBJ2-1
clone size: once
V gene: TRBV20-1
CDR3 protein: CSASPPGGGQRGEQFF
CDR3 DNA: TGCAGTGCTAGCCCCCCGGGGGGAGGGCAGAGGGGTGAGCAGTTCTTC

D gene: TRBD2
J gene: TRBJ2-1
clone size: -
V gene: TRBV20-1
CDR3 protein: CSAWLAGVVPYNEQFF
CDR3 DNA: TGCAGTGCTTGGCTAGCGGGAGTAGTGCCCTACAATGAGCAGTTCTTC

D gene: TRBD2
J gene: TRBJ2-1
clone size: -
V gene: TRBV29-1
CDR3 protein: CSVGGLADNEQFF
CDR3 DNA: TGCAGCGTTGGAGGTCTAGCGGACAATGAGCAGTTCTTC

D gene: TRBD2
J gene: TRBJ2-7
clone size: once
V gene: TRBV6-1
CDR3 protein: CASGASGSYYEQYF
CDR3 DNA: TGTGCCAGCGGGGCTAGCGGGTCCTACTACGAGCAGTACTTC

D gene: -
J gene: TRBJ2-6
clone size: -
V gene: TRBV9
CDR3 protein: CASSAPSKGRRQKLTNVLTF
CDR3 DNA: TGTGCCAGCAGCGCGCCTTCTAAGGGGAGGAGACAGAAGCTAACCAACGTCCTGACTTTC

D gene: -
J gene: TRBJ2-2
clone size: -
V gene: TRBV21-1
CDR3 protein: CASSKVADYTGELFF
CDR3 DNA: TGTGCCAGCAGCAAAGTCGCGGATTACACCGGGGAGCTGTTTTTT

D gene: -
J gene: TRBJ2-7
clone size: -
V gene: TRBV7-6
CDR3 protein: CASSLAKGSYEQYF
CDR3 DNA: TGTGCCAGCAGCTTAGCGAAGGGGAGCTACGAGCAGTACTTC

D gene: -
J gene: TRBJ1-5
clone size: few
V gene: TRBV20-1
CDR3 protein: CSAVRDYNQPQHF
CDR3 DNA: TGCAGTGCTGTCCGGGATTACAATCAGCCCCAGCATTTT

D gene: -
J gene: TRBJ2-7
clone size: -
V gene: TRBV15
CDR3 protein: CATSRDRTSYEQYF
CDR3 DNA: TGTGCCACCAGCAGAGATCGGACCAGCTACGAGCAGTACTTC

D gene: TRBD1
J gene: TRBJ2-2
clone size: few
V gene: TRBV6-6
CDR3 protein: CASSSGTGDPTGELFF
CDR3 DNA: TGTGCCAGCAGCTCCGGGACAGGGGATCCCACCGGGGAGCTGTTTTTT

D gene: TRBD2
J gene: TRBJ2-3
clone size: -
V gene: TRBV13
CDR3 protein: CASSLQLVAGDLTDTQYF
CDR3 DNA: TGTGCCAGCAGCTTACAGTTAGTGGCGGGAGACCTCACAGATACGCAGTATTTT

D gene: -
J gene: TRBJ2-1
clone size: -
V gene: TRBV7-9
CDR3 protein: CASSSGRTANEQFF
CDR3 DNA: TGTGCCAGCAGCTCGGGACGGACGGCCAATGAGCAGTTCTTC

D gene: TRBD2
J gene: TRBJ2-4
clone size: few
V gene: TRBV20-1
CDR3 protein: CSATGLAGGPVKNIQYF
CDR3 DNA: TGCAGTGCTACAGGACTAGCGGGAGGGCCGGTCAAAAACATTCAGTACTTC

D gene: -
J gene: TRBJ2-7
clone size: -
V gene: TRBV14
CDR3 protein: CASRSRFSYEQYF
CDR3 DNA: TGTGCCAGCAGAAGTAGGTTTTCCTACGAGCAGTACTTC

D gene: TRBD1
J gene: TRBJ2-7
clone size: few
V gene: TRBV19
CDR3 protein: CASSQRDRGYEQYF
CDR3 DNA: TGTGCCAGTAGTCAACGGGACAGGGGATACGAGCAGTACTTC

D gene: -
J gene: TRBJ2-1
clone size: -
V gene: TRBV10-3
CDR3 protein: CAISEYRDSSYNEQFF
CDR3 DNA: TGTGCCATCAGTGAATACCGGGACTCATCCTACAATGAGCAGTTCTTC

D gene: TRBD2
J gene: TRBJ2-1
clone size: -
V gene: TRBV5-1
CDR3 protein: CASSLQGLAVNNEQFF
CDR3 DNA: TGCGCCAGCAGCTTGCAGGGACTAGCGGTAAACAATGAGCAGTTCTTC

D gene: TRBD2
J gene: TRBJ2-3
clone size: -
V gene: TRBV3-1
CDR3 protein: CASSQVNLGRGESDTQYF
CDR3 DNA: TGTGCCAGCAGCCAAGTCAACTTGGGGCGGGGGGAGTCAGATACGCAGTATTTT

D gene: -
J gene: TRBJ1-2
clone size: -
V gene: TRBV2
CDR3 protein: CASSEKVDGYTF
CDR3 DNA: TGTGCCAGCAGTGAAAAGGTGGATGGCTACACCTTC

D gene: -
J gene: TRBJ2-7
clone size: few
V gene: TRBV29-1
CDR3 protein: CSVEVEGDEQYF
CDR3 DNA: TGCAGCGTTGAAGTGGAAGGGGACGAGCAGTACTTC

D gene: -
J gene: TRBJ2-1
clone size: few
V gene: TRBV5-1
CDR3 protein: CASSLAGRNNEQFF
CDR3 DNA: TGTGCCAGCAGCTTGGCCGGTCGGAACAATGAGCAGTTCTTC

D gene: -
J gene: TRBJ2-3
clone size: -
V gene: TRBV20-1
CDR3 protein: CSARGPGPYTDTQYF
CDR3 DNA: TGCAGTGCTCGGGGACCGGGACCCTACACAGATACGCAGTATTTT

D gene: -
J gene: TRBJ2-7
clone size: -
V gene: TRBV5-1
CDR3 protein: CASSLGSVNEQYF
CDR3 DNA: TGCGCCAGCAGCTTGGGGTCAGTCAACGAGCAGTACTTC

D gene: -
J gene: TRBJ2-5
clone size: -
V gene: TRBV12-3/TRBV12-4
CDR3 protein: CASSPVRGGTQYF
CDR3 DNA: TGTGCCAGCAGCCCCGTTCGAGGAGGGACCCAGTACTTC

D gene: -
J gene: TRBJ2-5
clone size: few
V gene: TRBV3-1
CDR3 protein: CASSQGWGAVQETQYF
CDR3 DNA: TGTGCCAGCAGCCAAGGCTGGGGGGCAGTCCAAGAGACCCAGTACTTC

D gene: -
J gene: TRBJ2-3
clone size: -
V gene: TRBV20-1
CDR3 protein: CSARKEITDTQYF
CDR3 DNA: TGCAGTGCTAGAAAAGAGATCACAGATACGCAGTATTTT

D gene: TRBD2
J gene: TRBJ2-1
clone size: -
V gene: TRBV7-9
CDR3 protein: CASSWATSGRGEQFF
CDR3 DNA: TGTGCCAGCAGCTGGGCGACTAGCGGGAGAGGTGAGCAGTTCTTC

D gene: TRBD1
J gene: TRBJ2-5
clone size: -
V gene: TRBV29-1
CDR3 protein: CSDVGQGGETQYF
CDR3 DNA: TGCAGCGACGTGGGACAGGGAGGAGAGACCCAGTACTTC

D gene: TRBD1
J gene: TRBJ1-5
clone size: -
V gene: TRBV20-1
CDR3 protein: CSASRTGVGGNQPQHF
CDR3 DNA: TGCAGTGCTAGTAGGACAGGGGTCGGGGGCAATCAGCCCCAGCATTTT

D gene: -
J gene: TRBJ1-5
clone size: -
V gene: TRBV20-1
CDR3 protein: CSARRQDPNQPQHF
CDR3 DNA: TGCAGTGCTAGACGGCAGGACCCCAATCAGCCCCAGCATTTT

D gene: TRBD1
J gene: TRBJ2-3
clone size: -
V gene: TRBV5-1
CDR3 protein: CASSLGDRRSTADTQYF
CDR3 DNA: TGCGCCAGCAGCTTGGGGGACAGGAGGTCGACTGCAGATACGCAGTATTTT

D gene: TRBD2
J gene: TRBJ2-7
clone size: -
V gene: TRBV6-4
CDR3 protein: CASSALAGGHLYEQYF
CDR3 DNA: TGTGCCAGCAGTGCCCTAGCGGGAGGGCACCTTTACGAGCAGTACTTC

D gene: -
J gene: TRBJ2-4
clone size: -
V gene: TRBV6-2/TRBV6-3
CDR3 protein: CASSYLWQPEEQYF
CDR3 DNA: TGTGCCAGCAGTTATCTGTGGCAGCCTGAGGAGCAGTACTTC

D gene: -
J gene: TRBJ2-1
clone size: -
V gene: TRBV12-3/TRBV12-4
CDR3 protein: CASSLVGRQLGEQFF
CDR3 DNA: TGTGCCAGCAGTTTAGTGGGACGGCAGCTAGGTGAGCAGTTCTTC

D gene: TRBD2
J gene: TRBJ2-2
clone size: -
V gene: TRBV10-3
CDR3 protein: CAIPGLAGDDHTGELFF
CDR3 DNA: TGTGCCATCCCGGGACTAGCGGGAGACGATCACACCGGGGAGCTGTTTTTT

D gene: -
J gene: TRBJ2-2
clone size: -
V gene: TRBV7-2
CDR3 protein: CASSWRLRPAGELFF
CDR3 DNA: TGTGCCAGCAGCTGGAGGTTGAGGCCAGCCGGGGAGCTGTTTTTT

D gene: -
J gene: TRBJ2-6
clone size: -
V gene: TRBV12-5
CDR3 protein: CASGLVKGGPSRSGANVLTF
CDR3 DNA: TGTGCTAGTGGTTTGGTAAAGGGGGGGCCCTCCAGATCTGGGGCCAACGTCCTGACTTTC